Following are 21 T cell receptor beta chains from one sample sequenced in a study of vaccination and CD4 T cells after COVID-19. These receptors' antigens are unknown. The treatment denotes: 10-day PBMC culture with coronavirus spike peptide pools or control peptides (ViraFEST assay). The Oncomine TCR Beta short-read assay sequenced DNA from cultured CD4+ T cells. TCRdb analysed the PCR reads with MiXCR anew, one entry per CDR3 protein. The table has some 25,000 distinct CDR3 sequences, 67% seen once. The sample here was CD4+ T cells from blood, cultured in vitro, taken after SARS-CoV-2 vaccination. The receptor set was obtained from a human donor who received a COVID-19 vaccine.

The CDR3 loop reads CSARGSGTGINEQYF. The CDR3 nucleotides are TGCAGTGCTAGAGGGTCCGGGACAGGGATCAACGAGCAGTACTTC. This sequence joins TRBV20-1 and TRBJ2-7; 9 bases agree with TRBD1. This CDR3 has 15 amino acids. V lost 1 base, J lost 5 bases, and 9 bases stayed unmatched. The germline gives CDR1 DFQATT, CDR2 SNEGSKA (reference sequence).

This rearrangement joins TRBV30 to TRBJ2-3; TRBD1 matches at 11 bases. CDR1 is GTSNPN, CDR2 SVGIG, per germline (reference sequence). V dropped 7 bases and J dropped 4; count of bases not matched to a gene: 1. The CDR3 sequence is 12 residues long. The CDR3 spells CASGQGADTQYF. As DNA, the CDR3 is TGTGCCTCGGGACAGGGGGCAGATACGCAGTATTTT.

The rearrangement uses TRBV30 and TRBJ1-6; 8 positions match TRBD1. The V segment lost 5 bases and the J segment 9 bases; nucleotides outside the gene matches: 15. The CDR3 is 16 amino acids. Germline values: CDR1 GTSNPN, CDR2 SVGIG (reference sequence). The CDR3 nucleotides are TGTGCCTGGGGGACCGGTGGGACAGGCGAAGGTTCACCCCTCCACTTT. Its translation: CAWGTGGTGEGSPLHF. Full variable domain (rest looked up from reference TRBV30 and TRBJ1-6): SQTIHQWPATLVQPVGSPLSLECTVEGTSNPNLYWYRQAAGRGLQLLFYSVGIGQISSEVPQNLSASRPQDRQFILSSKKLLLSDSGFYLCAWGTGGTGEGSPLHFGNGTRLTVT.

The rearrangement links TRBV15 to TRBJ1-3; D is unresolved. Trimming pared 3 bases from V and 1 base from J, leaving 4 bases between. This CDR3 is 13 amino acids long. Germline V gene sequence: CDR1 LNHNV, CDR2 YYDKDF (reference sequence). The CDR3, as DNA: TGTGCCACCAGCAGGTATTCTGGAAACACCATATATTTT. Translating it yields CATSRYSGNTIYF.

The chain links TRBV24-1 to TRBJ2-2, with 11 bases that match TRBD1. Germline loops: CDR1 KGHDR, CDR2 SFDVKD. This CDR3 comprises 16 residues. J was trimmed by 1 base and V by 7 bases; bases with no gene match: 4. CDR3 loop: CATRDRGRGNTGELFF. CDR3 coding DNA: TGTGCCACCAGGGACAGGGGGCGCGGGAACACCGGGGAGCTGTTTTTT.

CDR3 sequence: CASRRTGNSPLHF. The DNA for the CDR3 is TGTGCCAGCAGGAGGACAGGAAATTCACCCCTCCACTTT. The chain employs TRBV12-3 or TRBV12-4 and TRBJ1-6; 7 bases are a match to TRBD1. The CDR3 totals 13 residues. Trimming at V came to 6 bases and at J to 7 bases, leaving 3 bases not matched to a gene.

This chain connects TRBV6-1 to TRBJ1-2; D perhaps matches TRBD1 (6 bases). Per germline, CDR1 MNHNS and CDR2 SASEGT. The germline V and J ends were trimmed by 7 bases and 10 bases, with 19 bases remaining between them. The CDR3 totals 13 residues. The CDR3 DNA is TGTGCCAGCACCCGACGAGGGGGTTTGGACTACACCTTC. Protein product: CASTRRGGLDYTF.

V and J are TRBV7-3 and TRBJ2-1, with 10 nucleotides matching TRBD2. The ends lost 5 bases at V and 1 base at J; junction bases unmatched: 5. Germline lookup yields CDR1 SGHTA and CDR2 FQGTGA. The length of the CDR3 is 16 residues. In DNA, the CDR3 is TGTGCCAGCAGCCCTGTACTAGCGGGGTCCTACAATGAGCAGTTCTTC. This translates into CASSPVLAGSYNEQFF.

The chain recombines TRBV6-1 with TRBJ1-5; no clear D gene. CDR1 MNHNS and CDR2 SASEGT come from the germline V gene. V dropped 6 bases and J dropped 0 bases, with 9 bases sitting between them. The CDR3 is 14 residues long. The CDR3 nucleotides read TGTGCCAGCAGCCACAGTTATAGCAATCAGCCCCAGCATTTT. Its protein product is CASSHSYSNQPQHF.

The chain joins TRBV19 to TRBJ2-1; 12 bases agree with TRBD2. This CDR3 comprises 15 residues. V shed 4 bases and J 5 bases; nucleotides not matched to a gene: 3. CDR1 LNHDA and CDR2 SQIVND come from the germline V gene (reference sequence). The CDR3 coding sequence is TGTGCCAGTAGTACGGGACTAGCGGGCGACAATGAGCAGTTCTTC. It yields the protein CASSTGLAGDNEQFF.

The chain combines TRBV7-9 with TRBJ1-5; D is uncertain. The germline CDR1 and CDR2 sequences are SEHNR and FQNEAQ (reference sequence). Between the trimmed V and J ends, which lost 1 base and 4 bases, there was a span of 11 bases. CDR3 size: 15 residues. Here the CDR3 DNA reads TGTGCCAGCAGCTTAGATGGCAGTAAAAATCAGCCCCAGCATTTT. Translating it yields CASSLDGSKNQPQHF.

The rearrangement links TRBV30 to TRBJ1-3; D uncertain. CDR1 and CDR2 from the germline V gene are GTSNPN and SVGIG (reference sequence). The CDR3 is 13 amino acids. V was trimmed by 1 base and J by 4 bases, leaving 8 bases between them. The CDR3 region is CAWSAEMGNTIYF. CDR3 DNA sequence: TGTGCCTGGAGTGCGGAAATGGGAAACACCATATATTTT. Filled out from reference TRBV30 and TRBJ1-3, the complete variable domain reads SQTIHQWPATLVQPVGSPLSLECTVEGTSNPNLYWYRQAAGRGLQLLFYSVGIGQISSEVPQNLSASRPQDRQFILSSKKLLLSDSGFYLCAWSAEMGNTIYFGEGSWLTVV.

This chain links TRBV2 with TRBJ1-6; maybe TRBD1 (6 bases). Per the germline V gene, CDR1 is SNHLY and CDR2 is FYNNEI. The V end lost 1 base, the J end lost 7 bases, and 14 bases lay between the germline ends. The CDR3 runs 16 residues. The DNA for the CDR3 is TGTGCCAGCAGTGAAGGGGAGGGGGGGAGGAATTCACCCCTCCACTTT. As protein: CASSEGEGGRNSPLHF.

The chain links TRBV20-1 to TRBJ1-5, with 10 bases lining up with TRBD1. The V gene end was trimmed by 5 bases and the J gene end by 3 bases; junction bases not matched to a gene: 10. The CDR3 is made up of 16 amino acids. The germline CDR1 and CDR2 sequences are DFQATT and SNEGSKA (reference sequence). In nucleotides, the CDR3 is TGCAGTGCTCTTGATACCGGGACAGGGGTCAATCAGCCCCAGCATTTT. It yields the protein CSALDTGTGVNQPQHF.

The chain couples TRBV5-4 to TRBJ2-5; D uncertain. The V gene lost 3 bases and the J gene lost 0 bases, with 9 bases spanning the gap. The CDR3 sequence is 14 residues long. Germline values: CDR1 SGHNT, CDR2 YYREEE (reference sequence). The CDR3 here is CASSSSVNQETQYF. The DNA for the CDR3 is TGTGCCAGCAGCTCTTCAGTCAACCAAGAGACCCAGTACTTC.

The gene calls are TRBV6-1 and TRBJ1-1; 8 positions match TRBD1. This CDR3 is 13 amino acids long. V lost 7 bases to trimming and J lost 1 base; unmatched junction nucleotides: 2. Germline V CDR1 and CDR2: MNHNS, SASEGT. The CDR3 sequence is CASTDRGNTEAFF. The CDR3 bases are TGTGCCAGCACCGACAGGGGGAACACTGAAGCTTTCTTT.

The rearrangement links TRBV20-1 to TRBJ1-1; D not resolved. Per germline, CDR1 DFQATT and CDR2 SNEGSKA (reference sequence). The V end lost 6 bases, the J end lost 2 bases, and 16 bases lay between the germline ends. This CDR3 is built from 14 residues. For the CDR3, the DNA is TGCAGTGCCCCCCGACCTAACAGTAACACTGAAGCTTTCTTT. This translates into CSAPRPNSNTEAFF.

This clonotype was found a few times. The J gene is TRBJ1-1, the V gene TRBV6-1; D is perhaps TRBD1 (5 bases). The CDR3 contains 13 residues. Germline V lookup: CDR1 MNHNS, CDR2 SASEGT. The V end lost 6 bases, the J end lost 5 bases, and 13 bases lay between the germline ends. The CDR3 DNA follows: TGTGCCAGCAGGTGGACATCGAGAACTGAAGCTTTCTTT. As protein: CASRWTSRTEAFF.

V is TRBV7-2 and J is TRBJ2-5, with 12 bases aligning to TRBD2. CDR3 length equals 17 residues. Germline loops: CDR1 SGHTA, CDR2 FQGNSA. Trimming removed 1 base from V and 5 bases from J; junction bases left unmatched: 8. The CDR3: CASSLVASGGAGETQYF. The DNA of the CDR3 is TGTGCCAGCAGCTTAGTAGCTAGCGGGGGGGCCGGGGAGACCCAGTACTTC. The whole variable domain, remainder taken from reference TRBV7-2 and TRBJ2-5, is GAGVSQSPSNKVTEKGKDVELRCDPISGHTALYWYRQSLGQGLEFLIYFQGNSAPDKSGLPSDRFSAERTGGSVSTLTIQRTQQEDSAVYLCASSLVASGGAGETQYFGPGTRLLVL.

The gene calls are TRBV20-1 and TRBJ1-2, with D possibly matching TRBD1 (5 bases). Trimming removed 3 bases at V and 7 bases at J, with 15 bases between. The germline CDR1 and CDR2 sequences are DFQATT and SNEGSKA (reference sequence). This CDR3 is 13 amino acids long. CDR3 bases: TGCAGTGCTAGTATTCTAGCGGGGGGTGGCTACACCTTC. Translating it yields CSASILAGGGYTF.

CDR3 sequence reads: CSARVQGERGEKLFF. CDR3 DNA: TGCAGTGCTAGAGTACAGGGGGAGAGGGGTGAAAAACTGTTTTTT. V and J are TRBV20-1 and TRBJ1-4, with 8 positions matching TRBD1. The CDR3 contains 15 residues. Trimming at V came to 1 base and at J to 7 bases, leaving 8 bases not matched to a gene. Germline lookup yields CDR1 DFQATT and CDR2 SNEGSKA (reference sequence).